This T cell receptor beta chain emerged from a study of blood T cells in healthy people across ages. The study, taken as a whole, reports: Unknown donor CMV status possibly confounded expanded clonotype changes.

A sample-barcoded 5' primer and a J-beta primer mix were used in a second PCR of roughly 7 to 11 cycles. The template-switch adaptor, which had 12 random nucleotides, put a tag on each cDNA molecule. MiXCR was run by TCRdb on the 5' RACE reads, yielding one entry per CDR3 protein. Here the sample spans about 770,000 distinct CDR3 sequences, under 55% being singletons. CDR1 SEHNR and CDR2 FQNEAQ come from the germline V gene (reference sequence). The CDR3 loop spans 15 amino acids. Comments on this clonotype: Its antigen is unknown. The junction shows a germline mismatch at one end, possibly a read error.

The sequencing sample was made of blood. The V gene is TRBV7-9, the J gene TRBJ2-3; D call uncertain. The sequence was obtained from a man in his fifties or sixties in good health. CDR3: CASRLASDLTDTQYF. CDR3 nucleotides: TGTGCCAGCAGATTAGCATCCGATCTCACAGATACGCAGTATTTT.